This TCR beta chain stems from a study of cytomegalovirus exposure and HLA in healthy donors. Study background: The 100 million to 140 million unique TCR beta sequences, from roughly 170 million T cells, were found by an earlier analysis.

PCR employed 60 Vbeta and 13 Jbeta primers. Some clones are missing from TCRdb's copy, which holds only in-frame ones; the method was immunoSEQ multiplex PCR. Among about 170,000 clones listed, 84% were seen once. With regard to this clone: Its antigen is undetermined.

General study points: An observed cluster of highly shared sequence variants was recorded as a likely sequencing artifact. Cytomegalovirus-associated TCR beta chains were listed, numbering 150 to 200.

All the people who gave samples were healthy bone marrow donors. The CDR3 covers 17 residues. V and J are TRBV21-1 and TRBJ1-5; the table's D call, TRBD1, was not checked against the DNA. TRBV21-1 is described as a pseudogene. The TCR originated in a girl aged 10 to 17 in good health and CMV-seropositive. Material for sequencing was PBMCs. For the CDR3, the DNA is TGTGCCAGCAGCAGACTTACCCCTGAGACAGGATCTCAGCCCCAGCATTTT. It translates to CASSRLTPETGSQPQHF.